This TCR beta chain is drawn from a study of blood T cell repertoires in COVID-19. Study-level information: The study drew acute and convalescent COVID-19 samples from the United States, Italy and Spain. T cells, B-cell-depleted T cells, or PBMCs supplied cDNA or gDNA.

In the original processing: Researchers report that nucleated cell counts were estimated from reference gene primer amplification. This table comes from immunoSEQ multiplex PCR, and its TCRdb copy is limited to in-frame clones, with some not included. D and trimming come from the DNA, and the V and J calls and clone size come from that table. The table has a few hundred thousand clones, 82% seen once. The CDR3 consists of 14 residues. CDR1 is MDHEN and CDR2 is SYDVKM in the germline V gene. V lost 2 bases and J lost 6; bases outside the gene matches: 4. This rearrangement joins TRBV28 to TRBJ2-1, with 7 bases aligning to TRBD1. Sequencing used peripheral blood. The source is a woman younger than 30 with acute or convalescent COVID-19. In DNA form, the CDR3 reads TGTGCCAGCAGTTTAACAGGGGCCCCCAATGAGCAGTTCTTC. Translation gives CASSLTGAPNEQFF. Variable domain in full (rest from reference TRBV28 and TRBJ2-1): DVKVTQSSRYLVKRTGEKVFLECVQDMDHENMFWYRQDPGLGLRLIYFSYDVKMKEKGDIPEGYSVSREKKERFSLILESASTNQTSMYLCASSLTGAPNEQFFGPGTRLTVL.